A selection of T cell receptor beta chains follows, all from one sample in a study of long-term antiretroviral therapy in people with HIV. The data were produced by immunoSEQ multiplex PCR, yet TCRdb's version contains in-frame clones alone and is incomplete. This table holds 23,000 or so clones, over 75% found once. The sequences come from unsorted PBMCs, collected 0.3 years after starting antiretroviral therapy. These TCRs come from a man in his fifties or sixties with HIV. The CDR3 runs from the conserved cysteine through the conserved F or W. The D gene is left open where the match is weak. Part of the rows lack a size; the others show once, few, many or a class for expanded clones.

TRBV4-1	15	few	-	TRBJ2-7	CASSQDSTASYEQYF	TGCGCCAGCAGCCAAGATAGCACGGCCTCCTACGAGCAGTACTTC
TRBV30	16	-	-	TRBJ2-3	CAWSGSIGGSVDTQYF	TGTGCCTGGAGTGGGTCAATAGGGGGGTCTGTAGATACGCAGTATTTT
TRBV27	15	-	TRBD2	TRBJ2-7	CASSPTSGSSHEQYF	TGTGCCAGCAGTCCGACTAGCGGGAGTTCCCACGAGCAGTACTTC
TRBV27	13	-	-	TRBJ2-1	CASSFGESNEQFF	TGTGCCAGCAGTTTCGGGGAATCCAATGAGCAGTTCTTC
TRBV29-1	14	-	-	TRBJ1-1	CSVVLEEGGFRSFF	TGCAGCGTTGTCCTGGAAGAAGGTGGGTTTCGAAGTTTCTTT
TRBV5-4	13	-	TRBD2	TRBJ2-2	CASSTGLAVELFF	TGTGCCAGCAGCACCGGACTAGCTGTGGAGCTGTTTTTT
TRBV11-3	15	-	-	TRBJ2-5	CASSSRTAGKETQYF	TGTGCCAGCAGCTCCCGGACAGCGGGCAAAGAGACCCAGTACTTC
TRBV15	17	-	TRBD2	TRBJ2-2	CATLSGGPLLNTGELFF	TGTGCCACCTTGAGCGGGGGGCCACTCCTCAACACCGGGGAGCTGTTTTTT
TRBV15	16	-	-	TRBJ2-3	CATSRDEAVSTDTQYF	TGTGCCACCAGCAGAGATGAGGCGGTAAGCACAGATACGCAGTATTTT
TRBV4-1	18	-	TRBD1	TRBJ2-2	CASSRVMGQGKVGGELFF	TGCGCCAGCAGCCGCGTAATGGGACAGGGAAAAGTTGGCGGGGAGCTGTTTTTT
TRBV6-6	15	few	-	TRBJ1-5	CASSYGQGGNQPQHF	TGTGCCAGCAGTTACGGCCAGGGAGGCAATCAGCCCCAGCATTTT
TRBV2	15	once	-	TRBJ1-5	CASSEEGQGNQPQHF	TGTGCCAGCAGTGAAGAGGGACAAGGCAATCAGCCCCAGCATTTT
TRBV10-2	11	-	-	TRBJ2-4	CASLHSNIQYF	TGCGCCAGCCTACATAGCAACATTCAGTACTTC
TRBV5-4	15	medium-sized	-	TRBJ2-7	CASSYPRGDKGEQYF	TGTGCCAGCAGCTACCCCAGGGGCGACAAGGGCGAGCAGTACTTC
TRBV9	15	once	-	TRBJ1-4	CASSVGALAEEKLFF	TGTGCCAGCAGCGTAGGGGCTTTAGCAGAAGAAAAACTGTTTTTT
TRBV9	16	-	-	TRBJ2-2	CASSVDRGGGAGELFF	TGTGCCAGCAGCGTAGACAGGGGCGGGGGAGCCGGGGAGCTGTTTTTT
TRBV4-1	18	-	TRBD2	TRBJ2-1	CASSLGLAGGSSYNEQFF	TGCGCCAGCAGCCTCGGACTAGCGGGGGGGAGCTCCTACAATGAGCAGTTCTTC
TRBV28	15	-	TRBD1	TRBJ1-4	CASSLQTGGNEKLFF	TGTGCCAGCAGTTTACAGACAGGGGGCAATGAAAAACTGTTTTTT
TRBV13	16	once	-	TRBJ1-1	CASSLWTALGSTEAFF	TGTGCCAGCAGTTTGTGGACGGCCCTCGGGAGCACTGAAGCTTTCTTT
TRBV5-3	18	few	-	TRBJ2-5	CARSCEPLFVRVGETQYF	TGTGCCAGAAGTTGTGAACCTTTGTTTGTGAGGGTAGGCGAGACCCAGTACTTC
TRBV4-1	16	once	-	TRBJ2-7	CASSFLPGHRSYEQYF	TGCGCCAGCAGCTTTCTTCCGGGCCACCGTTCCTACGAGCAGTACTTC
TRBV5-5	16	-	-	TRBJ2-5	CASSLAPGLPGETQYF	TGTGCCAGCAGCTTGGCGCCGGGACTGCCAGGGGAGACCCAGTACTTC
TRBV11-3	13	-	-	TRBJ2-7	CASSLDSIYEQYF	TGTGCCAGCAGCCTGGACAGCATCTACGAGCAGTACTTC
TRBV5-4	16	-	TRBD2	TRBJ2-3	CASSSWTRLSTDTQYF	TGTGCCAGCAGCTCCTGGACTAGACTAAGCACAGATACGCAGTATTTT
TRBV12-5	13	-	-	TRBJ1-1	CASVSDSNTEAFF	TGTGCTAGTGTCTCGGACAGCAACACTGAAGCTTTCTTT
TRBV6-6	14	once	-	TRBJ2-7	CASRPLPDFGEQYF	TGTGCCAGCAGACCACTTCCTGATTTCGGGGAGCAGTACTTC
TRBV7-9	15	few	TRBD1	TRBJ2-5	CASGPVAASQGDQYF	TGTGCCAGCGGTCCTGTGGCGGCATCCCAGGGGGACCAGTACTTC
TRBV5-1	15	-	TRBD1	TRBJ2-5	CASSITGTGPETQYF	TGCGCCAGCAGCATAACCGGGACAGGCCCAGAGACCCAGTACTTC
TRBV4-1	17	-	-	TRBJ2-2	CASSQERGALNTGELFF	TGCGCCAGCAGCCAAGAACGGGGGGCACTGAACACCGGGGAGCTGTTTTTT
TRBV10-1	12	-	-	TRBJ2-7	CASSRTGSEQYF	TGCGCCAGCAGCCGAACAGGGAGCGAGCAGTACTTC
TRBV7-2	15	few	-	TRBJ2-1	CASSLARVGRDEQFF	TGTGCCAGCAGCTTAGCGCGGGTAGGGCGGGATGAGCAGTTCTTC
TRBV4-1	17	-	TRBD2	TRBJ2-1	CASSQELAGVTYNEQFF	TGCGCCAGCAGCCAAGAACTAGCGGGAGTAACCTACAATGAGCAGTTCTTC
TRBV7-9	16	-	-	TRBJ2-3	CASRFVESGKGDTQYF	TGTGCCAGCAGGTTCGTCGAGTCGGGTAAGGGAGATACGCAGTATTTT
TRBV19	11	-	TRBD1	TRBJ1-2	CAGQGNYGYTF	TGTGCCGGACAGGGGAACTATGGCTACACCTTC
TRBV7-7	13	-	-	TRBJ2-7	CASSLRTDYEQYF	TGTGCTAGCAGCTTGAGGACCGACTACGAGCAGTACTTC
TRBV7-9	12	-	-	TRBJ2-7	CASRLDSYEQYF	TGTGCCAGCCGACTGGACTCCTACGAGCAGTACTTC
TRBV10-1	15	-	-	TRBJ2-7	CASSDGTVLGYEQYF	TGCGCCAGCAGTGATGGAACCGTACTTGGGTACGAGCAGTACTTC
TRBV25-1	14	-	TRBD2	TRBJ2-2	CASTRREDTGELFF	TGTGCCAGCACCCGGCGGGAGGACACCGGGGAGCTGTTTTTT
TRBV27	16	-	TRBD1	TRBJ1-6	CASSLEGTVYNSPLHF	TGTGCCAGCAGTTTAGAAGGGACAGTTTATAATTCACCCCTCCACTTT